Listed below are T cell receptor beta chains from one sample, sequenced in a study of graft-versus-host responses after intestinal transplantation. For these TCRs, the target antigens are not known. Sequencing used immunoSEQ multiplex PCR; TCRdb keeps in-frame clones, though not all of them. The data show approximately 130,000 clones, more than 80% seen once. Sequenced here: unstimulated CD4+ T cells sorted from spleen or lymph node cells, sampled before intestinal transplant. These receptors all come from a human donor who received an intestinal transplant. The CDR3 runs from the conserved cysteine through the conserved F or W. Each record gives: J gene, V gene, CDR3 protein.

TRBJ1-1 TRBV19 CASSIRSKAFF
TRBJ1-1 TRBV27 CASSSGQGGTEAFF
TRBJ2-2 TRBV5-1 CASSIPGGTGELFF
TRBJ1-4 TRBV11-2 CASSLGRATNEKLFF
TRBJ2-7 TRBV15 CATSREGHEQYF
TRBJ1-4 TRBV5-1 CASRPSPPAEKLFF
TRBJ2-7 TRBV11-3 CASSLETYEQYF
TRBJ1-1 TRBV6-1 CASSVLQGNTEAFF
TRBJ2-5 TRBV5-1 CASSLSMIQETQYF
TRBJ2-5 TRBV5-4 CASSRELAGGGETQYF
TRBJ2-1 TRBV6-5 CASSSQGYNEQFF
TRBJ1-4 TRBV9 CASSVSPGRNEKLFF
TRBJ1-4 TRBV7-9 CASSSGANEKLFF
TRBJ2-1 TRBV10-1 CASSESGASSYNEQFF
TRBJ2-5 TRBV6-5 CASRSSGGGETQYF
NA TRBV11-2 CASSLDRSYEQYF
TRBJ1-4 TRBV25-1 CASSEYKGNEKLFF
TRBJ2-5 TRBV6-5 CATRATGLETQYF
TRBJ2-3 TRBV7-6 CASSFGASTDTQYF
TRBJ2-5 TRBV7-7 CASSLIASAGGETQYF
TRBJ1-1 TRBV19 CASSLPGPVNTEAFF
TRBJ2-1 TRBV21-1 CASSLRVANNEQFF
TRBJ2-1 TRBV7-7 CASSPAANNEQFF
TRBJ1-2 TRBV5-8 CASSLGTGGPGYTF
TRBJ2-7 TRBV2 CASRTQLLSYEQYF
TRBJ2-1 TRBV5-1 CASSLQKGEHEQFF
TRBJ2-3 TRBV6-5 CASSRQPWDTDTQYF
TRBJ2-5 TRBV7-6 CASSLIRGVETQYF
TRBJ1-6 TRBV6-5 CASSYSGRGGNSPLHF
TRBJ1-2 TRBV7-8 CASSLGNRNGYTF
TRBJ1-6 TRBV6-1 CASSETAGSPLHF
TRBJ1-4 TRBV10-3 CAIRREFNEKLFF
TRBJ2-7 TRBV29-1 CSVEGGGEEQYF
TRBJ1-2 TRBV10-2 CASTLSGRERSYTF
TRBJ2-5 TRBV2 CASSEGTNQETQYF
TRBJ2-7 TRBV7-8 CASSSGTGQTSEQYF
TRBJ1-6 TRBV27 CASSFAGRNSPLHF
TRBJ2-7 TRBV19 CASSPRTGSYEQYF
TRBJ2-5 TRBV5-4 CASSSRLATETQYF
TRBJ2-7 TRBV5-6 CASSSEIYEQYF